One sample yielded the 20 T cell receptor beta chains listed below, sequenced in a study of blood T cell repertoires in COVID-19. Clones were sequenced by immunoSEQ multiplex PCR, and TCRdb holds only the in-frame ones, with some missing. The data hold 100,000 to 150,000 clones, with about 80% observed a single time. The sample taken for sequencing was peripheral blood. These receptors all come from a man between 60 and 70 years old with acute or convalescent COVID-19.

This clone was detected only a few times. The chain combines TRBV9 with TRBJ2-7, with 9 positions matching TRBD2. The germline CDR1 and CDR2 sequences are SGDLS and YYNGEE. The CDR3 loop spans 17 amino acids. V was pared by 1 base and J by 4 bases, with 12 bases of the junction left unmatched. CDR3 sequence (DNA): TGTGCCAGCAGCGTATCGCCGGCTAGCGGGATTATGTACGAGCAGTACTTC. Protein: CASSVSPASGIMYEQYF.

The rearrangement links TRBV5-1 to TRBJ2-1; 7 bases agree with TRBD2. V dropped 4 bases and J dropped 7; count of bases not matched to a gene: 5. The CDR3 has 13 amino acids. CDR1 and CDR2 from the germline V gene are SGHRS and YFSETQ. The CDR3 nucleotides are TGCGCCAGCAGCCCGACTAGCCTGAATGAGCAGTTCTTC. It translates to CASSPTSLNEQFF.

The chain uses TRBV20-1 and TRBJ2-7; perhaps TRBD1 as D (5 bases). V dropped 6 bases and J dropped 3 bases, with 6 bases sitting between them. The V gene's germline CDR1 is DFQATT and CDR2 SNEGSKA (reference sequence). The CDR3 length is 10 residues. DNA of the CDR3: TGCAGTGCAGGGGACTACGAGCAGTACTTC. As protein: CSAGDYEQYF.

The chain combines TRBV7-2 with TRBJ1-3; D not certain. The V and J ends lost 5 bases and 4 bases respectively, with 9 bases between them. The CDR3 covers 13 residues. Germline CDR1 SGHTA, CDR2 FQGNSA. In nucleotides, the CDR3 is TGTGCCAGCAGCCCATTGGGCGGAAACACCATATATTTT. It translates to CASSPLGGNTIYF.

The V and J genes are TRBV2 and TRBJ1-6, with 7 bases identical to TRBD1. The CDR3 length is 14 residues. Germline V gene data show CDR1 as SNHLY and CDR2 as FYNNEI. V trimming: 6 bases; J trimming: 7 bases; junction bases outside the gene matches: 6. Written as DNA, the CDR3 is TGTGCCAGCAGGCCCGGGACAGAGAATTCACCCCTCCACTTT. Residues: CASRPGTENSPLHF.

The chain employs TRBV27 and TRBJ2-1; the match to TRBD2 covers 9 bases. Germline loops: CDR1 MNHEY, CDR2 SMNVEV (reference sequence). The CDR3 spans 15 residues. V dropped 7 bases and J dropped 2; count of bases not matched to a gene: 6. The chain's CDR3 is CASIKAGGPYNEQFF. CDR3 DNA: TGTGCCAGCATTAAAGCGGGAGGTCCCTACAATGAGCAGTTCTTC.

The chain employs TRBV4-1 and TRBJ2-3, with D tentatively TRBD2 (6 bases). CDR3 size: 17 residues. V was pared by 5 bases and J by 1 base, with 19 bases between. CDR1 is MGHRA and CDR2 is YSYEKL in the germline V gene. The CDR3 nucleotides are TGCGCCAGCAGCAATGCCCGGGACTCCTCAGGCACAGATACGCAGTATTTT. This sequence encodes CASSNARDSSGTDTQYF.

V is TRBV5-4 and J is TRBJ2-2; weak D call: TRBD1 (6 bases). Germline V gives CDR1 SGHNT, CDR2 YYREEE (reference sequence). V was cut by 3 bases and J by 7 bases, with 7 bases left in between. The CDR3 covers 12 residues. Here the CDR3 reads CASSYRDGELFF. The CDR3 DNA is TGTGCCAGCAGCTACAGGGACGGGGAGCTGTTTTTT.

V gene TRBV28 combines with J gene TRBJ2-1; TRBD2 agrees at 10 bases. J lost 6 bases, V lost 5 bases, and 7 bases had no gene match. CDR3 length equals 15 residues. The V gene's germline CDR1 is MDHEN and CDR2 SYDVKM. The CDR3 DNA is TGTGCCAGCAGTCGTTTAGCGGGAGGTGGCAATGAGCAGTTCTTC. Translating it yields CASSRLAGGGNEQFF. Supplemented by reference TRBV28 and TRBJ2-1, the full variable domain reads DVKVTQSSRYLVKRTGEKVFLECVQDMDHENMFWYRQDPGLGLRLIYFSYDVKMKEKGDIPEGYSVSREKKERFSLILESASTNQTSMYLCASSRLAGGGNEQFFGPGTRLTVL.

The gene calls are TRBV7-9 and TRBJ1-1, with 8 bases identical to TRBD1. This CDR3 has 12 amino acids. J lost 11 bases, V lost 0 bases, and 2 bases had no gene match. Germline V gene lookup returns CDR1 SEHNR and CDR2 FQNEAQ (reference sequence). The CDR3 bases are TGTGCCAGCAGCTTAGCCGACAGGGGCGCTTTCTTT. It encodes CASSLADRGAFF.

The chain uses TRBV7-9 and TRBJ2-5; 8 nucleotides line up with TRBD2. The length of the CDR3 is 17 residues. Trimming cost V 1 base and J 4 bases; bases outside gene matches: 11. Germline V gene lookup returns CDR1 SEHNR and CDR2 FQNEAQ (reference sequence). The CDR3 reads CASSLVERTSLRETQYF. CDR3 sequence (DNA): TGTGCCAGCAGCTTAGTGGAGAGGACTAGCTTACGAGAGACCCAGTACTTC.

The chain recombines TRBV28 with TRBJ1-5; TRBD1 might be the D (5 bases). Germline V gene data show CDR1 as MDHEN and CDR2 as SYDVKM. This CDR3 has 15 amino acids. Trimming took 6 bases from V and 5 from J, leaving 17 bases between them. This CDR3 is CASSSAGAEYQPQHF. In nucleotides, the CDR3 is TGTGCCAGCAGCTCCGCTGGGGCGGAGTATCAGCCCCAGCATTTT.

This clone was observed once. CDR3 bases: TGTGCCAGCAGTGAGATCGGTCAAGAGACCCAGTACTTC. Its translation is CASSEIGQETQYF. The chain recombines TRBV2 with TRBJ2-5, with unresolved D. V shed 3 bases and J shed 2 bases, with 7 bases lying between them. The CDR3 covers 13 residues. Germline CDR1 and CDR2: SNHLY and FYNNEI.

CDR3 in amino acids: CASSLSYGQGNTIYF. The CDR3 coding sequence is TGTGCCAGCAGCTTATCCTACGGACAGGGAAACACCATATATTTT. The rearrangement links TRBV11-2 to TRBJ1-3, with D perhaps matching TRBD1 (6 bases). This CDR3 has 15 residues. V gave up 2 bases and J gave up 4 bases, with 12 bases separating them. Germline CDR1 SGHAT, CDR2 FQNNGV.

The rearrangement joins TRBV7-9 to TRBJ1-1; 9 bases match TRBD1. The CDR3 runs to 15 residues. Germline V gene lookup returns CDR1 SEHNR and CDR2 FQNEAQ (reference sequence). With 5 bases clipped from V and 5 bases from J, the junction kept 9 bases outside the gene matches. CDR3 sequence (DNA): TGTGCCAGCAGCGCTCGGACAGGGGCGAGGACTGAAGCTTTCTTT. Translated, it gives CASSARTGARTEAFF.

This clone showed up just a few times. V and J are TRBV24-1 and TRBJ2-7; no reliable D call. Between the trimmed V and J ends, which lost 4 bases and 2 bases, there was a span of 2 bases. The germline CDR1 and CDR2 sequences are KGHDR and SFDVKD. The CDR3 covers 11 residues. The CDR3 sequence is CATSDTYEQYF. The CDR3 nucleotides read TGTGCCACCAGTGACACCTACGAGCAGTACTTC.

The V gene is TRBV19, the J gene TRBJ2-1; TRBD2 matches 11 bases. The CDR3 runs 16 residues. Germline CDR1 LNHDA, CDR2 SQIVND (reference sequence). Trimming took 3 bases from V and 7 from J; bases not matched to a gene: 8. Here the CDR3 DNA reads TGTGCCAGTAGTATCGTAGCGGGAGGGCCCTTGAATGAGCAGTTCTTC. Translated: CASSIVAGGPLNEQFF.

The chain joins TRBV12-2 to TRBJ1-5. TRBV12-2 is flagged as a pseudogene. The CDR3 runs to 13 residues. CDR3 sequence: CASRLGHGRPQHF. The CDR3 region has the DNA TGTGCAAGTCGCTTAGGTCATGGGAGGCCCCAGCATTTT.

This clone has only a few counts. The V and J genes are TRBV7-3 and TRBJ2-1, with 9 bases aligning to TRBD2. V was clipped by 5 bases and J by 0 bases; unmatched bases: 5. This CDR3 spans 16 amino acids. The V gene's germline CDR1 is SGHTA and CDR2 FQGTGA. The CDR3 region is CASSLDSGSSYNEQFF. CDR3 bases: TGTGCCAGCAGCCTCGATAGCGGGAGCTCCTACAATGAGCAGTTCTTC.

This chain connects TRBV19 to TRBJ1-5; D might be TRBD1 (6 bases). V lost 3 bases and J lost 2, with 17 bases in between. Germline CDR1 reads LNHDA; CDR2 reads SQIVND (reference sequence). The CDR3 consists of 17 residues. The CDR3 region is CASSMLGGALGNQPQHF. As DNA, the CDR3 is TGTGCCAGTAGTATGCTAGGGGGGGCTTTAGGCAATCAGCCCCAGCATTTT.